In this sample, the clone carrying this T cell receptor beta chain turned up many times. These data are taken from a study of metastatic and nonmetastatic thyroid tumors. Before thyroid surgery, none of the patients had received any treatment. In the original processing: Differences in CDR3 between clinicopathological groups were drawn on to build a classifier intended to discriminate distant-metastatic papillary thyroid cancer patients. TCRdb reassembled clones from the PCR reads with MiXCR. These V and J calls rely on TCRdb rather than the paper's analysis. Among roughly 40,000 clones listed, around 17% were seen once. This clonotype originated in a female donor with papillary thyroid cancer or a benign thyroid nodule (not recorded which). Some clones in this sample may be carry-over from other donors' samples. The sequencing input was tumor tissue.

CDR3 coding DNA: TGTGCCAGCAGCCAAGTTGGGCAGGAGCTCTATGGCTACACCTTC. This codes for CASSQVGQELYGYTF. This sequence joins TRBV3-1 and TRBJ1-2; D is undetermined. Germline V gene sequence: CDR1 LGHDT, CDR2 YNNKEL (reference sequence). Deletions cut 1 base from V and 4 bases from J, with 13 bases between. The CDR3 extends over 15 amino acids. The variable domain in full, with the rest retrieved from reference TRBV3-1 and TRBJ1-2, is DTAVSQTPKYLVTQMGNDKSIKCEQNLGHDTMYWYKQDSKKFLKIMFSYNNKELIINETVPNRFSPKSPDKAHLNLHINSLELGDSAVYFCASSQVGQELYGYTFGSGTRLTVV.